The TCR beta chain under discussion was sequenced for a study of post-analysis software for immune sequencing data. The overall study: Relapsing-remitting, secondary progressive and progressive-relapsing forms of multiple sclerosis all featured among disease courses. Broader study findings: When patients were compared with controls, a handful of TRBV segments were more frequent, TRBV5-6, TRBV5-1 and TRBV20-1 among them. In multiple sclerosis, normalized Chao1 diversity was significantly below that of controls.

About this clonotype itself: Its cognate antigen is unknown.

Unique molecular identifiers had been added to the TCR beta cDNA libraries. TCRdb independently ran MiXCR on the PCR reads; one entry per CDR3 protein. The sample lists about 430,000 distinct CDR3 sequences; approximately 37% were seen once. Germline assignment: CDR1 SGHRS and CDR2 YFSETQ. Trimming took 0 bases from V and 5 from J, leaving 11 bases between them. This CDR3 has 15 residues. Material: blood. The J gene is TRBJ2-2, the V gene TRBV5-1; D ambiguous. The clonotype was recovered from a girl aged 2 to 10 with multiple sclerosis. The CDR3 reads CASSLASVQTGELFF. The CDR3, as DNA: TGCGCCAGCAGCTTGGCGTCAGTACAGACCGGGGAGCTGTTTTTT.